This T cell receptor beta chain came from a study of beta chain features in type 1 diabetes. This clone has just a few counts. TCRB transcripts that were expressed got sequenced, as all of the isolated RNA had been reverse transcribed. Profiled with immunoSEQ multiplex PCR; TCRdb holds only in-frame clones, not every one. The sample includes 350,000 to 450,000 clones, roughly 16% seen only once; the top ten take about 0.02%. Deletions cut 5 bases from V and 4 bases from J, with 12 bases between. Germline-derived CDR1 and CDR2 are SGDLS and YYNGEE. This CDR3 spans 14 amino acids. This TCR was recovered from a woman aged 18-29 years in good health. The sample comprised naive CD4+ T cells from blood. The genes are TRBV9 and TRBJ2-2; D possibly corresponds to TRBD1 (6 bases). CDR3 coding DNA: TGTGCCAGCAGGATGGACAGAGCCACCGGGGAGCTGTTTTTT. This translates into CASRMDRATGELFF.